This T cell receptor beta chain is drawn from a study of blood T cells in healthy people across ages. Germline CDR1 reads DFQATT; CDR2 reads SNEGSKA (reference sequence). The V and J ends lost 3 bases and 1 base respectively, with 9 bases between them. The CDR3 runs to 13 residues. Primed by a sample-barcoded 5' primer and a J-beta primer mix, a second PCR proceeded for about 7 to 12 cycles. TCRdb analysed the 5' RACE reads with MiXCR anew, one entry per CDR3 protein. The data show about 580,000 distinct CDR3 sequences, roughly 48% seen once. The gene calls are TRBV20-1 and TRBJ2-5; D is perhaps TRBD2 (6 bases). Sequencing used blood. The sequence came from an elderly man in good health. The chain's CDR3 is CSASGGAQETQYF. In DNA, the CDR3 is TGCAGTGCTAGCGGGGGAGCCCAAGAGACCCAGTACTTC.